The clone carrying this TCR beta chain was seen repeatedly, ten times or more. Its antigen is currently unknown. These data originate in a study of blood T cells in healthy people across ages. Whole-study results and caveats: While age rose, TCR beta diversity per million T cells dropped in a roughly linear way. There were more naive CD4+ cells and higher diversity in long-lived donors than in aged donors.

With a J-beta primer mix and a sample-barcoded 5' primer, a second PCR ran 7 to 11 cycles. Unique molecular identifiers of 12 random nucleotides labeled each cDNA. TCRdb re-called the 5' RACE reads through MiXCR, storing one row per CDR3 protein. The repertoire consists of some 700,000 distinct CDR3 sequences, with 22% occurring once and the leading ten covering about 22%. Sequenced sample: blood. The sequence was obtained from a man aged 65-85 years in good health.

In DNA, the CDR3 is TGTGCCAGCAGCTGGACCTCGCAAGAGACCCAGTACTTC. Translation gives CASSWTSQETQYF. The rearrangement uses TRBV14 and TRBJ2-5; D gene ambiguous. The CDR3 extends over 13 amino acids. Trimming stripped 5 bases from V and 2 bases from J, with 9 bases between. Looked up from germline, CDR1 is SGHDN and CDR2 is FVKESK.